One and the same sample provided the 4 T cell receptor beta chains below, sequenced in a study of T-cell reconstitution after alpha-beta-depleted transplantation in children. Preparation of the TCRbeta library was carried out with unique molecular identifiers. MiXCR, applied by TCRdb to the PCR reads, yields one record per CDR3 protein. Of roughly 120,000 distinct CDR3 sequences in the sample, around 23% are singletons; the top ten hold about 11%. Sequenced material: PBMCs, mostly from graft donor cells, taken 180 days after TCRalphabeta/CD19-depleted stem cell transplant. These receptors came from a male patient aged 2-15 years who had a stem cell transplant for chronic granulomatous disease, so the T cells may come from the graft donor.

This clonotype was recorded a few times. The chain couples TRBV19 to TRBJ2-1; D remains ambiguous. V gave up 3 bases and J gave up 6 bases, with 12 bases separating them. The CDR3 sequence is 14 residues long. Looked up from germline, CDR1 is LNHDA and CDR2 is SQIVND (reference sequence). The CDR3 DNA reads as TGTGCCAGTAGTATTGAAGAGGACGCCAATGAGCAGTTCTTC. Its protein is CASSIEEDANEQFF.

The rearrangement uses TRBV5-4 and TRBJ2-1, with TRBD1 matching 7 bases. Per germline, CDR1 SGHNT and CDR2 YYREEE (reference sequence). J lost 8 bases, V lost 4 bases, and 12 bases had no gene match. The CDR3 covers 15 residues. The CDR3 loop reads CASSLDRIKFYEQFF. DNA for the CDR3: TGTGCCAGCAGCCTGGACAGGATCAAGTTCTATGAGCAGTTCTTC.

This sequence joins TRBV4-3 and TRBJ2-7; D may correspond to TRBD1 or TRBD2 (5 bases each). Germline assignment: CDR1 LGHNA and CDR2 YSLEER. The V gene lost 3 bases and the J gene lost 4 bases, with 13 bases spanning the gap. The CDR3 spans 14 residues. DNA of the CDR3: TGCGCCAGCAGCCAGGGACGTTTTACTTACGAGCAGTACTTC. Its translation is CASSQGRFTYEQYF.

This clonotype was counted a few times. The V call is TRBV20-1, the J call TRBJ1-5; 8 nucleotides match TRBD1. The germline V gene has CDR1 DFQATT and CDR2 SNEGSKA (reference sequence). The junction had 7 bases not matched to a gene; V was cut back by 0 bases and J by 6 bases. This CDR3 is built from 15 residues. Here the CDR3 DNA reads TGCAGTGCTAGAGAGATAGGACAGGGTAGTCAGCCCCAGCATTTT. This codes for CSAREIGQGSQPQHF.